This T cell receptor beta chain is drawn from a study of T cells after yellow fever vaccination. TCRdb fed the 5' RACE reads into MiXCR, producing one record per CDR3 protein. The repertoire holds some 560,000 distinct CDR3 sequences, with around 17% as singletons. The CDR3 is made up of 14 amino acids. V was shortened by 1 base and J by 3 bases, with 9 bases between the two germline ends. Germline V gene sequence: CDR1 LGHNA, CDR2 YSLEER. The clonotype comes from a man between 18 and 29 years old who received the YFV17D yellow fever vaccine. V gene TRBV4-3 combines with J gene TRBJ2-5; a weak D match, TRBD1 (5 bases). This specimen was PBMCs, taken 5 days after the first yellow fever vaccination. The CDR3 loop is CASSQAAREETQYF. The CDR3 nucleotides are TGCGCCAGCAGCCAAGCGGCCAGGGAAGAGACCCAGTACTTC.